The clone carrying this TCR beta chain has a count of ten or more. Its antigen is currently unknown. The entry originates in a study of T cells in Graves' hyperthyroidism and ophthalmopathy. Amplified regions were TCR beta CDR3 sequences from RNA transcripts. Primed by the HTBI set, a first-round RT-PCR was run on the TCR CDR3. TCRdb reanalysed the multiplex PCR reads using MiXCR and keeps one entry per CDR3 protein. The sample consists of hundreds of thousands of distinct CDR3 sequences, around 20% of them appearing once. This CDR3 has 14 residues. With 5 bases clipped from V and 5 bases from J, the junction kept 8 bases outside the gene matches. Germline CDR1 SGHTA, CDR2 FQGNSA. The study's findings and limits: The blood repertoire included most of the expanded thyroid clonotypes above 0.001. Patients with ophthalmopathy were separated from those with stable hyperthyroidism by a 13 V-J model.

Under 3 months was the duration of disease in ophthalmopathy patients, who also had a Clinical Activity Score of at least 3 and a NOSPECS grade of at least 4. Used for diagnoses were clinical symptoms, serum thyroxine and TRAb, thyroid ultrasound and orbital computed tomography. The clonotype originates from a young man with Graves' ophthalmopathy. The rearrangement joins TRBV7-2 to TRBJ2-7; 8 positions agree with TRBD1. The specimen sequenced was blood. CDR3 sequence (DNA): TGTGCCAGCAGCCCCGGACAGGGAGTCCACGAGCAGTACTTC. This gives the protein CASSPGQGVHEQYF.